This T cell receptor (beta chain) was profiled in a study of T cells after yellow fever vaccination. Findings and caveats of the study: Clonotypes found in both CD4 and CD8 compartments made up a small share.

V lost 6 bases and J 6 bases, leaving 5 bases between the germline ends. The CDR3 is 10 amino acids. Per the germline V gene, CDR1 is MNHNY and CDR2 is SVGAGI (reference sequence). The TCR cDNA carried a universal primer site and UMIs from 5'RACE template switching. TCRdb re-called the 5' RACE reads with MiXCR, one entry per CDR3 protein. The sample lists approximately 260,000 distinct CDR3 sequences, around 5.2% occurring once. Concerning this clonotype: Its target is unknown.

The receptor was derived from a man aged 18 to 35 who received the YFV17D yellow fever vaccine. This specimen was CD4+ T cells sorted from PBMCs, taken on the day of the yellow fever booster vaccination. This rearrangement joins TRBV6-6 to TRBJ1-2; D remains ambiguous. CDR3: CASRTNGYTF. CDR3 nucleotide sequence: TGTGCCAGCAGGACAAATGGCTACACCTTC.